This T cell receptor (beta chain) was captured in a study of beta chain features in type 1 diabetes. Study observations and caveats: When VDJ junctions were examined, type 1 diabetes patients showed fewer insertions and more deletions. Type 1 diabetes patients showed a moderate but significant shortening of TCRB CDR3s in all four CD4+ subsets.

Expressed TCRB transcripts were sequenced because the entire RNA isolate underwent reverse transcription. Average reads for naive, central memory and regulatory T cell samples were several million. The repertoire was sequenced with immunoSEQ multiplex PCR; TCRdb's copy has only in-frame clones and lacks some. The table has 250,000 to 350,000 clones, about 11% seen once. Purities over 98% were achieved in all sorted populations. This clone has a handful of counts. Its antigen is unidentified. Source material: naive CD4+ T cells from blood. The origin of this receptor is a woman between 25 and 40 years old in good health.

The CDR3 coding sequence is TGTGCCAGCTCACCATTGCAGGGGCCGGAGACCCAGTACTTC. Amino acids: CASSPLQGPETQYF. This sequence joins TRBV18 and TRBJ2-5; tentative D call: TRBD1 (6 bases). Per germline, CDR1 KGHSH and CDR2 LQKENI. This CDR3 is 14 amino acids long. The ends were cut back, 2 bases at V and 5 bases at J, with 12 bases in the middle.